The present entry profiles one T cell receptor (beta chain) with its context. TCRdb processed the 5' RACE reads anew with MiXCR; each CDR3 protein has one entry. The sample shows roughly 300,000 distinct CDR3 sequences, 7.5% to 9.5% of them seen only once. This sample was taken from a study of T-cell memory formation after mild COVID-19. Trimming stripped 4 bases from V and 4 bases from J, with 8 bases between. Germline V gives CDR1 SGHRS, CDR2 YFSETQ. This CDR3 has 13 amino acids. This receptor was obtained from a man in his late teens or twenties who had mild COVID-19 (a few samples of this study predate the infection). Cell type and time point are not known. The chain is built from TRBV5-1 and TRBJ2-2; D is unclear. Material: PBMCs or a T cell subset sorted from them (not recorded which). CDR3 DNA sequence: TGCGCCAGCAGCGAAGGTTCCACCGGGGAGCTGTTTTTT. Its protein is CASSEGSTGELFF.